The 11 T cell receptor beta chains listed next were all sequenced from one sample in a study of cytomegalovirus exposure and HLA in healthy donors (dated by TCRdb to the late 2010s). Library preparation used the immunoSEQ multiplex PCR assay. For the multiplex PCR, a mixture combining 60 forward primers for TCR Vbeta segments and 13 reverse primers for TCR Jbeta segments was used. Held by TCRdb, this immuneACCESS table contains in-frame sequences only and omits some clones. Under half of the omission traces to an unresolved V gene where checked; the cause of the rest is unknown. The sample has some 100,000 clones on record, roughly 84% of them singletons. The top ten hold roughly 1.2% of the sample. Sequenced: PBMCs. Source of these receptors: a woman between 18 and 29 years old in good health and CMV-seronegative.

The chain recombines TRBV4-1 with TRBJ1-1; the match to TRBD1 covers 7 bases. V gave up 3 bases and J gave up 1 base; unmatched junction bases: 5. This CDR3 has 15 amino acids. From germline, CDR1 is MGHRA and CDR2 YSYEKL. DNA for the CDR3: TGCGCCAGCAGCCATCGACAGGGACAGAACACTGAAGCTTTCTTT. This encodes CASSHRQGQNTEAFF.

J is TRBJ2-7 and V is TRBV6-6, with D possibly being TRBD1 (8 bases). This CDR3 comprises 14 residues. Germline CDR1 MNHNY, CDR2 SVGAGI (reference sequence). Trimming took 6 bases from V and 3 from J, leaving 15 bases between them. The CDR3, as DNA: TGTGCCAGCAGCGAGGACAGGGAGGGCTACGAGCAGTACTTC. Its translation: CASSEDREGYEQYF.

The V call is TRBV30, the J call TRBJ2-1; 9 nucleotides match TRBD2. CDR1 and CDR2 (germline): GTSNPN, SVGIG (reference sequence). J was trimmed by 7 bases and V by 4 bases; bases with no gene match: 8. The CDR3 runs to 14 residues. The CDR3 DNA follows: TGTGCCTGGAATCAAGCTAGCGGGATTAATGAGCAGTTCTTC. This translates into CAWNQASGINEQFF.

Comments on this clone: An end of the junction differs from the germline gene, which may be a read error. The V call is TRBV7-9, the J call TRBJ1-3; D is undetermined. The CDR3 extends over 12 amino acids. Germline CDR1 SEHNR, CDR2 FQNEAQ (reference sequence). In DNA, the CDR3 is TGTTCCAGCAGCTTAGCGCGCAACACCATATATTTT. Translation gives CSSSLARNTIYF.

As for this clone: At one end the junction does not follow the germline gene, possibly because of a read error. J is TRBJ1-1 and V is TRBV7-9; perhaps TRBD1 as D (5 bases). This CDR3 is 12 amino acids long. Germline CDR1 SEHNR, CDR2 FQNEAQ (reference sequence). CDR3 in DNA: TGTTCCAGCAGCTTGGGGCGGACTGAAGCTTTCTTT. Translation gives CSSSLGRTEAFF.

This sequence joins TRBV27 and TRBJ2-1; a weak D match, TRBD2 (5 bases). There are 14 residues in the CDR3. Germline CDR1 reads MNHEY; CDR2 reads SMNVEV (reference sequence). The V gene lost 3 bases and the J gene lost 2 bases, with 8 bases spanning the gap. The CDR3 reads CASSFELAYNEQFF. Here the CDR3 DNA reads TGTGCCAGCAGTTTTGAACTAGCCTACAATGAGCAGTTCTTC.

The chain has TRBV28 and TRBJ2-3, with 9 bases aligning to TRBD1. CDR1 is MDHEN and CDR2 is SYDVKM in the germline V gene. With V trimmed by 5 bases and J by 5 bases, 8 bases remained unmatched. This CDR3 has 15 residues. CDR3 DNA sequence: TGTGCCAGCAGTCCGTGGACAGGGGTGGTAGATACGCAGTATTTT. It yields the protein CASSPWTGVVDTQYF.

V is TRBV7-9 and J is TRBJ2-7; 10 positions agree with TRBD1. The CDR3 has 15 residues. V lost 2 bases to trimming and J lost 3 bases; unmatched junction nucleotides: 4. The germline V gene encodes CDR1 SEHNR and CDR2 FQNEAQ (reference sequence). The CDR3 nucleotides are TGTGCCAGCAGCTTACCTGGACAGGGGGACTACGAGCAGTACTTC. It is translated as CASSLPGQGDYEQYF. The entire variable domain, with the rest obtained from reference TRBV7-9 and TRBJ2-7, is as follows: DTGVSQNPRHKITKRGQNVTFRCDPISEHNRLYWYRQTLGQGPEFLTYFQNEAQLEKSRLLSDRFSAERPKGSFSTLEIQRTEQGDSAMYLCASSLPGQGDYEQYFGPGTRLTVT.

The chain links TRBV28 to TRBJ2-5; tentatively, D is TRBD2 (5 bases). The length of the CDR3 is 15 residues. Germline V lookup: CDR1 MDHEN, CDR2 SYDVKM. V dropped 8 bases and J dropped 2 bases, with 18 bases sitting between them. The DNA for the CDR3 is TGTGCCAGCTCCCCAGCGGCAGGCGGTCAAGAGACCCAGTACTTC. Translation: CASSPAAGGQETQYF.

The chain combines TRBV21-1 with TRBJ2-7; TRBD1 was called by the table and not checked on the DNA. TRBV21-1 is a documented pseudogene. The CDR3 is 20 amino acids. CDR3 region: CASSQVPQEGAPFLFYEQYF. The CDR3, as DNA: TGTGCCAGCAGCCAGGTGCCTCAGGAAGGGGCGCCTTTCCTGTTCTACGAGCAGTACTTC.

The V call is TRBV2, the J call TRBJ2-3, with D possibly being TRBD2 (5 bases). V lost 6 bases to trimming and J lost 6 bases, with 16 bases between them. CDR1 SNHLY and CDR2 FYNNEI come from the germline V gene. The CDR3 runs to 14 residues. Here the CDR3 DNA reads TGTGCCAGCAGGAGACTAATCCTGGGTGATACGCAGTATTTT. Residues: CASRRLILGDTQYF.